This T cell receptor beta chain was documented in a study of T-cell reconstitution after alpha-beta-depleted transplantation in children (dated by TCRdb to the mid-2010s). Study-level background: The study quantitatively tracked T-cell immune reconstitution after TCRalphabeta/CD19-depleted allogeneic hematopoietic cell transplantation in children using TCR repertoire profiling.

The sample holds a few counts of this clonotype. Its antigen target is currently unknown. Per-nucleotide qualities are absent, and no much larger clonotype sits a single base away. This sample's treatment or condition label indicates: allogeneic hematopoietic cell transplantation with graft depleted of TCRalphabeta T cells and CD19 B cells. The transplant recipients were children given TCRalphabeta/CD19-depleted allogeneic hematopoietic cell grafts. The method behind the library was PCR. The sequencer listed for this sample is Illumina HiSeq 2500. Molecular barcoding was employed in the preparation of TCR libraries, with unique molecular identifiers being used to normalize TCRbeta repertoire quantification. The public reads were quality trimmed at Q25 with fastp and then assembled into clones with MiXCR by TCRdb, keeping productive beta chains. Entries are consolidated by CDR3 protein sequence, retaining the most common genes and DNA. Recorded for this sample are about 220,000 distinct CDR3 sequences; around a sixth of them occurred a single time. The ten most abundant clones make up around 45% of the sample.

What the research found in general, with its limitations: Hyperexpanded clone frequencies declined over subsequent months; after one year, T-cell counts and TCRbeta diversity were mostly attributed to newly produced T cells. The apparently early alphabetaT-cell count recovery about two months after transplant was reportedly dependent on only several hundred rapidly expanded clones derived from non-depleted graft cells. In some patients, high TCRbeta diversity at day 60 was attributed to recipient T cells and intrathymic progenitors that had survived conditioning.

According to the germline V gene, CDR1 reads SGHVS and CDR2 reads FQNEAQ. From its cysteine to its phenylalanine, the CDR3 spans 17 amino acids. The kept DNA is CDR3 alone, 51 bases in frame from the first base. For this chain, trimming is 5 bases at the V end and 7 bases at the J end, and the number of junction bases without a gene match is 16. The sequenced sample was PBMCs, mostly from graft donor cells, obtained 360 days after TCRalphabeta/CD19-depleted stem cell transplant. This clonotype was sampled from a male patient between 2 and 10 years old who had a stem cell transplant for acute lymphoblastic leukemia, so the T cells may come from the graft donor. The rearrangement joined TRBV7-8 to TRBJ1-4; TRBD1 aligns with 7 central bases. The nucleotide sequence reads as follows: TGTGCCAGCAGCCTACCTCCGGGACAGAGACAGGGTGAAAAACTGTTTTTT. Translated, this is CASSLPPGQRQGEKLFF.